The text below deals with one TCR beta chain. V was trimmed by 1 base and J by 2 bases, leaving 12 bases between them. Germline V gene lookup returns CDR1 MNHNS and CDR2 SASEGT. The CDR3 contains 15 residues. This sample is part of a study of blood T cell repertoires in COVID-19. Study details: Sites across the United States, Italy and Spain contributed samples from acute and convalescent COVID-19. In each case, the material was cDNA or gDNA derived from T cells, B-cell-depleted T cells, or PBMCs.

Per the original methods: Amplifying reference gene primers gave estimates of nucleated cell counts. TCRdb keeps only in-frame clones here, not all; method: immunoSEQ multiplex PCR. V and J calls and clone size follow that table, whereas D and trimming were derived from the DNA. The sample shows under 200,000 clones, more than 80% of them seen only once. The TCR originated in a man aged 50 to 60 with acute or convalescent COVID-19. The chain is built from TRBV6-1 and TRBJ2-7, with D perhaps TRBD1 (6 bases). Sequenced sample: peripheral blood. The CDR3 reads CASSEGGPITYEQYF. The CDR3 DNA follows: TGTGCCAGCAGTGAAGGGGGGCCGATAACCTACGAGCAGTACTTC.